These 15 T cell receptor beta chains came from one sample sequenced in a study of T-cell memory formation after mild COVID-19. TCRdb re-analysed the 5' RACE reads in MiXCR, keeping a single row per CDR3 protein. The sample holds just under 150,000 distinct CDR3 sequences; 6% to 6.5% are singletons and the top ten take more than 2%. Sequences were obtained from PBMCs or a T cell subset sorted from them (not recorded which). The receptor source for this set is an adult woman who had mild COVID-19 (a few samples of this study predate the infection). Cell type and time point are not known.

For the CDR3, the DNA is TGTGCCAGCAGCTTAGAGGACGGGACAGGGAGGTACAATGAGCAGTTCTTC. Translating it yields CASSLEDGTGRYNEQFF. The gene calls are TRBV11-2 and TRBJ2-1; 9 nucleotides align to TRBD1. The CDR3 sequence is 17 residues long. Trimming took 0 bases from V and 4 from J; bases not matched to a gene: 7. The germline gives CDR1 SGHAT, CDR2 FQNNGV.

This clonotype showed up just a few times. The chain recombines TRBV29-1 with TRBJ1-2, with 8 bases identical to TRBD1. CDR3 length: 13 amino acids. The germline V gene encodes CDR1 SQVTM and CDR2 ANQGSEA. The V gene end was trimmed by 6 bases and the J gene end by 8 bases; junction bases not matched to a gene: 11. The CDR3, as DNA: TGCAGCGTACAAAAACAGGGGGTATCGGGCTACACCTTC. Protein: CSVQKQGVSGYTF.

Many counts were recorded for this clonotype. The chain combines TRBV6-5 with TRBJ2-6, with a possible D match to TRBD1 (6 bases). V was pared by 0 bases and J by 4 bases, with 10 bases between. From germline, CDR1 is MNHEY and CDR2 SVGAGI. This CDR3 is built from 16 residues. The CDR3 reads CASSYSLGAGANVLTF. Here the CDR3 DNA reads TGTGCCAGCAGTTACTCATTGGGGGCAGGGGCCAACGTCCTGACTTTC.

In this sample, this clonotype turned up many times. CDR3 DNA: TGTGCCAGCAGCTTTCGGACAGCGAACACCGGGGAGCTGTTTTTT. It translates to CASSFRTANTGELFF. The rearrangement links TRBV11-2 to TRBJ2-2, with a tentative D call TRBD1 (6 bases). Germline CDR1 SGHAT, CDR2 FQNNGV. The CDR3 runs 15 residues. Trimming took off 3 bases at V and 0 bases at J, with 8 bases between the two ends.

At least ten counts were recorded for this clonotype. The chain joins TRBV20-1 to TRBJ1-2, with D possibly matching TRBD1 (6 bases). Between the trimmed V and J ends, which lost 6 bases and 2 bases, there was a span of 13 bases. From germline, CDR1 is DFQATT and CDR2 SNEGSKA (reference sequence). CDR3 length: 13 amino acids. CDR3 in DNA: TGCAGTGCCGAAACAGGGTGGAACTATGGCTACACCTTC. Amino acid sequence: CSAETGWNYGYTF.

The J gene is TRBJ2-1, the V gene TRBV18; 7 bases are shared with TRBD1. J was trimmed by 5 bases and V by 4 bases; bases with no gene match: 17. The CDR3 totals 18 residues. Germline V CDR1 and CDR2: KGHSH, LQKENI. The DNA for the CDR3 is TGTGCCAGCTCACAAAAATTGAATATTGGACAGGAGGACAATGAGCAGTTCTTC. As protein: CASSQKLNIGQEDNEQFF.

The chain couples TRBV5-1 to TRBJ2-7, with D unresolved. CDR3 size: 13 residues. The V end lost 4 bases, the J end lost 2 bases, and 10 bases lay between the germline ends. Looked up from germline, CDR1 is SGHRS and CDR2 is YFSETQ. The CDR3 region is CASSLIGTYEQYF. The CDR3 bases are TGCGCCAGCAGCCTGATAGGGACCTACGAGCAGTACTTC.

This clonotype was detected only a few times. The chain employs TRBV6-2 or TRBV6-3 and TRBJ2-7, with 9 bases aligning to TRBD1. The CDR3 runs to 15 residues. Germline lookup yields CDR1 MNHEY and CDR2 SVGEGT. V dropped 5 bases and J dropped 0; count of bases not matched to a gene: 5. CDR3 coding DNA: TGTGCCAGCAGTCGCCGGGACAGGGCCTCCTACGAGCAGTACTTC. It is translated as CASSRRDRASYEQYF.

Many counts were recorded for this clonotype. CDR3 DNA sequence: TGTGCCAGCAGTTTAGGCAGCCTAGGCAATCAGCCCCAGCATTTT. Translation gives CASSLGSLGNQPQHF. This chain uses TRBV12-3 or TRBV12-4 with TRBJ1-5; no firm D call. Trimming took 1 base from V and 2 from J, leaving 9 bases between them. This CDR3 region has 15 residues.

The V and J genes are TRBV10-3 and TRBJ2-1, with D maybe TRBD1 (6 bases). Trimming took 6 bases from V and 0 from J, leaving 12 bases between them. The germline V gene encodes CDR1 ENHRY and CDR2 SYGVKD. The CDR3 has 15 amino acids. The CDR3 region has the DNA TGTGCCATCAGGGATATACAGGGCTCCTACAATGAGCAGTTCTTC. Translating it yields CAIRDIQGSYNEQFF.

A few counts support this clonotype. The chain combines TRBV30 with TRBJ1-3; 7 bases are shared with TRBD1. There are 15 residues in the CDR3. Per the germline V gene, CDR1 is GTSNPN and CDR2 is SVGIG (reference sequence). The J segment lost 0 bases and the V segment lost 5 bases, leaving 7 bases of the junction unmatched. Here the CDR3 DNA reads TGTGCCTGGCGTGGGGGACAGAACTCTGGAAACACCATATATTTT. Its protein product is CAWRGGQNSGNTIYF.

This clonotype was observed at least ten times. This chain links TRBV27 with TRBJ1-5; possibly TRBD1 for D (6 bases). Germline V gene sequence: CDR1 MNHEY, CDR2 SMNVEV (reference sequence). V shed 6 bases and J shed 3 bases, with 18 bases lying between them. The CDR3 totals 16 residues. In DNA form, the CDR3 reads TGTGCCAGCAGGACAGGAGGGTACCGTTCCAATCAGCCCCAGCATTTT. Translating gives CASRTGGYRSNQPQHF.

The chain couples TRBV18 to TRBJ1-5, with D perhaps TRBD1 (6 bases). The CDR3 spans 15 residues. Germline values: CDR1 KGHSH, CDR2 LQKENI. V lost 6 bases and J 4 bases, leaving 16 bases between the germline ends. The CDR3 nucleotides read TGTGCCAGCTCTGTCTTAGGGGACATAAATCAGCCCCAGCATTTT. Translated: CASSVLGDINQPQHF.

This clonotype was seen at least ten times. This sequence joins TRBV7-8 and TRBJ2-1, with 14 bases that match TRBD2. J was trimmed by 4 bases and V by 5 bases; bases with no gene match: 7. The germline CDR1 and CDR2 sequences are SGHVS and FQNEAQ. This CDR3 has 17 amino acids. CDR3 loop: CASSLGLAGGHYNEQFF. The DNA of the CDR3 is TGTGCCAGCAGCCTTGGACTAGCGGGGGGCCATTACAATGAGCAGTTCTTC.

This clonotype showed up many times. CDR3 nucleotide sequence: TGTGCCAGCAGCGTAGATGACAGGGGTTATCATAGCAATGAGCAGTTCTTC. Protein product: CASSVDDRGYHSNEQFF. This chain links TRBV9 with TRBJ2-1; TRBD1 aligns across 8 bases. With V trimmed by 0 bases and J by 6 bases, 11 bases remained unmatched. The germline V gene encodes CDR1 SGDLS and CDR2 YYNGEE. The CDR3 covers 17 residues.